Following are 19 T cell receptor beta chains from one sample sequenced in a study of T-cell reconstitution after alpha-beta-depleted transplantation in children. Unique molecular identifiers were built into the TCRbeta library. A single record per CDR3 protein comes from TCRdb applying MiXCR to the PCR reads. The sample includes 65,000 to 85,000 distinct CDR3 sequences, roughly a tenth of them seen just once. Specimen: PBMCs, collected before TCRalphabeta/CD19-depleted stem cell transplant. These receptors were obtained from a boy between 10 and 17 years old with acute myeloid leukemia, due to receive a stem cell transplant.

A few counts support this clonotype. The rearrangement joins TRBV10-3 to TRBJ2-7, with D uncertain. This CDR3 region has 13 residues. The germline gives CDR1 ENHRY, CDR2 SYGVKD. Between the trimmed V and J ends, which lost 0 bases and 0 bases, there was a span of 3 bases. The CDR3 DNA reads as TGTGCCATCAGTGAGTCGAGCTCCTACGAGCAGTACTTC. Its translation is CAISESSSYEQYF.

The rearrangement joins TRBV4-3 to TRBJ1-2; D unclear. Germline CDR1 and CDR2: LGHNA and YSLEER. Trimming shortened V by 2 bases and J by 4 bases, and 11 bases separated the two germline ends. The CDR3 sequence is 14 residues long. This chain's CDR3 is CASSQKGWGYGYTF. For the CDR3, the DNA is TGCGCCAGCAGCCAAAAAGGCTGGGGCTATGGCTACACCTTC.

This clonotype was counted ten times or more. This chain connects TRBV20-1 to TRBJ2-5, with TRBD2 matching 12 bases. The CDR3 totals 17 residues. V dropped 4 bases and J dropped 1; count of bases not matched to a gene: 10. Germline CDR1 DFQATT, CDR2 SNEGSKA (reference sequence). The CDR3 loop reads CSATQRTSGIFQETQYF. The CDR3 coding sequence is TGCAGTGCTACCCAGCGGACTAGCGGGATCTTCCAAGAGACCCAGTACTTC.

At least ten counts were recorded for this clonotype. The CDR3 region is CSVEDHTGREQYF. CDR3 bases: TGCAGCGTTGAAGATCACACAGGGCGCGAGCAGTACTTC. The chain couples TRBV29-1 to TRBJ2-7, with D perhaps matching TRBD1 (6 bases). Between the trimmed V and J ends, which lost 0 bases and 6 bases, there was a span of 12 bases. This CDR3 has 13 amino acids. CDR1 is SQVTM, CDR2 ANQGSEA, per germline.

The chain uses TRBV11-3 and TRBJ2-2, with 7 bases aligning to TRBD1. The J segment lost 7 bases and the V segment lost 6 bases, leaving 8 bases of the junction unmatched. This CDR3 is built from 14 residues. Per the germline V gene, CDR1 is SGHNT and CDR2 is YENEEA. In nucleotides, the CDR3 is TGTGCCAGCAGTTCGACAGGGTATAACGGGGAGCTGTTTTTT. It codes for CASSSTGYNGELFF.

This rearrangement joins TRBV5-8 to TRBJ2-5; D is possibly TRBD2 (7 bases). V lost 4 bases and J lost 2, with 12 bases in between. Germline lookup yields CDR1 SGHTS and CDR2 YDEGEE. CDR3 length: 14 amino acids. The CDR3 DNA sequence: TGTGCCAGCAGCCCTGGGGGGGCTCAAGAGACCCAGTACTTC. Its protein product is CASSPGGAQETQYF.

There are many counts of this clonotype. This chain uses TRBV29-1 with TRBJ2-7; a weak D match, TRBD1 (6 bases). Per the germline V gene, CDR1 is SQVTM and CDR2 is ANQGSEA. V shed 7 bases and J shed 3 bases, with 16 bases lying between them. This CDR3 has 13 residues. Here the CDR3 DNA reads TGCAGCGCTGCGGCTCCAGGGGACTACGAGCAGTACTTC. Translation: CSAAAPGDYEQYF.

This clonotype occurred many times. The chain is built from TRBV11-3 and TRBJ1-1; D is perhaps TRBD1 (5 bases). Germline values: CDR1 SGHNT, CDR2 YENEEA. The CDR3 loop spans 14 amino acids. Trimming removed 4 bases from V and 4 bases from J, with 13 bases in between. This chain's CDR3 is CASSSMGGGTEAFF. CDR3 DNA sequence: TGTGCCAGCAGCTCGATGGGGGGAGGCACTGAAGCTTTCTTT.

Ten or more counts support this clonotype. The genes are TRBV20-1 and TRBJ2-7; TRBD2 matches at 13 bases. Trimming took 2 bases from V and 6 from J; bases not matched to a gene: 16. This CDR3 is 18 amino acids long. CDR1 and CDR2 (germline): DFQATT, SNEGSKA (reference sequence). The CDR3 region has the DNA TGCAGTGCTAGATCAGGACTAGCGGGAGCGGTAAATATGTTCGAGCAGTACTTC. This sequence encodes CSARSGLAGAVNMFEQYF.

This chain connects TRBV30 to TRBJ1-5; 9 bases line up with TRBD1. CDR1 and CDR2 (germline): GTSNPN, SVGIG (reference sequence). CDR3 length equals 13 residues. With 1 base clipped from V and 12 bases from J, the junction kept 7 bases outside the gene matches. The CDR3 here is CAWSATGTGSQHF. DNA for the CDR3: TGTGCCTGGAGTGCCACCGGGACAGGGAGCCAGCATTTT.

This clonotype was observed a few times. DNA for the CDR3: TGCAGCGTTGGGGTTCCTGAAGCTTTCTTT. It yields the protein CSVGVPEAFF. The V and J genes are TRBV29-1 and TRBJ1-1, with D unclear. Germline V gives CDR1 SQVTM, CDR2 ANQGSEA. V shed 4 bases and J shed 6 bases, with 6 bases lying between them. The CDR3 runs 10 residues. The whole variable domain, filled in from reference TRBV29-1 and TRBJ1-1, reads SAVISQKPSRDICQRGTSLTIQCQVDSQVTMMFWYRQQPGQSLTLIATANQGSEATYESGFVIDKFPISRPNLTFSTLTVSNMSPEDSSIYLCSVGVPEAFFGQGTRLTVV.

This clonotype was counted ten times or more. Written as DNA, the CDR3 is TGTGCCAGCAGCCAAGTTACTAGCGGGAGTGGGGAGCTGTTTTTT. This sequence encodes CASSQVTSGSGELFF. The rearrangement uses TRBV4-2 and TRBJ2-2; 11 bases map to TRBD2. Trimming removed 1 base from V and 8 bases from J; junction bases left unmatched: 3. Germline-derived CDR1 and CDR2 are LGHNA and YNFKEQ. There are 15 residues in the CDR3.

This clonotype was detected many times. The chain combines TRBV10-3 with TRBJ2-3, with TRBD2 matching over 8 bases. The CDR3 extends over 14 amino acids. CDR1 is ENHRY, CDR2 SYGVKD, per germline. Trimming at V came to 2 bases and at J to 5 bases, leaving 3 bases not matched to a gene. The CDR3 region has the DNA TGTGCCATCAGTGAGGGAACTAGCGGAGATACGCAGTATTTT. Translation gives CAISEGTSGDTQYF.

The chain recombines TRBV12-3 or TRBV12-4 with TRBJ1-1; tentative D call: TRBD1 (6 bases). V lost 2 bases and J 4 bases, leaving 11 bases between the germline ends. This CDR3 region has 14 residues. The CDR3 is CASSLTGSSTEAFF. The CDR3 DNA is TGTGCCAGCAGTTTAACAGGGAGTTCCACTGAAGCTTTCTTT.

This clonotype was seen ten or more times. This chain uses TRBV11-2 with TRBJ1-6; weak D call: TRBD1 (5 bases). The length of the CDR3 is 14 residues. Trimming left V 8 bases short and J 0 bases short, with 8 bases between. Germline V gene sequence: CDR1 SGHAT, CDR2 FQNNGV. The CDR3 region is CASGDSSYNSPLHF. The CDR3, as DNA: TGTGCCAGCGGCGACAGCTCCTATAATTCACCCCTCCACTTT.

This clonotype was seen many times. The J gene is TRBJ2-5, the V gene TRBV13; 8 bases agree with TRBD2. The CDR3 runs to 15 residues. The V and J ends lost 5 bases and 5 bases, in that order; junction bases with no gene match: 10. Per the germline V gene, CDR1 is PRHDT and CDR2 is FYEKMQ (reference sequence). The CDR3 DNA sequence: TGTGCCAGCAGCCCCCGGGGGGGGCGCTTTGAGACCCAGTACTTC. Translation: CASSPRGGRFETQYF. The variable domain in full, with the rest retrieved from reference TRBV13 and TRBJ2-5, is AAGVIQSPRHLIKEKRETATLKCYPIPRHDTVYWYQQGPGQDPQFLISFYEKMQSDKGSIPDRFSAQQFSDYHSELNMSSLELGDSALYFCASSPRGGRFETQYFGPGTRLLVL.

This clonotype was recorded at least ten times. This CDR3 is CSASETGQENQPQHF. The DNA for the CDR3 is TGCAGTGCTTCGGAGACAGGGCAAGAGAATCAGCCCCAGCATTTT. This rearrangement joins TRBV20-1 to TRBJ1-5; 7 positions match TRBD1. The CDR3 loop spans 15 amino acids. The V gene's germline CDR1 is DFQATT and CDR2 SNEGSKA (reference sequence). Trimming took 5 bases from V and 4 from J; bases not matched to a gene: 11.

This clonotype was seen a handful of times. The chain uses TRBV4-3 and TRBJ2-1; 9 positions agree with TRBD2. This CDR3 has 16 residues. With V trimmed by 1 base and J by 8 bases, 9 bases remained unmatched. Germline assignment: CDR1 LGHNA and CDR2 YSLEER. The CDR3 reads CASSQGTGLAFDEQFF. The CDR3 region has the DNA TGCGCCAGCAGCCAAGGAACGGGACTAGCTTTCGATGAGCAGTTCTTC.

In this sample, this clonotype turned up many times. The chain joins TRBV12-3 or TRBV12-4 to TRBJ1-2; perhaps TRBD1 as D (5 bases). V dropped 4 bases and J dropped 6 bases, with 18 bases sitting between them. The CDR3 loop spans 15 amino acids. For the CDR3, the DNA is TGTGCCAGCAGTTCACGAGCAGGGTTCGGGAATGGCTACACCTTC. Translation gives CASSSRAGFGNGYTF.